Below, 17 T cell receptor beta chains from the same sample are listed, as sequenced in a study (dated by TCRdb to the mid-2010s). Library method: RT-PCR. The sample was run on an Illumina MiSeq. The raw public reads went through TCRdb reprocessing: fastp at Q25, MiXCR clone calling, in-frame beta chains kept. Here each entry gathers all rows of one CDR3 protein and keeps the most common genes and DNA. The sample has almost 700,000 distinct CDR3 sequences on record, 12% to 15% of them singletons. 3.6% of the sample goes to the ten largest clones. The sequenced sample consisted of memory CD4+ T cells from blood. These receptors originate from a female donor in good health, serving as a healthy control.

This clonotype was counted between two and nine times. The genes are TRBV20-1 and TRBJ1-2, with 11 bases aligning to TRBD1. The CDR3 spans 15 residues. From germline, CDR1 is DFQATT and CDR2 SNEGSKA (reference sequence). After removal of 2 bases from V and 4 bases from J, the junction contained 6 bases not matched to a gene. The CDR3 nucleotides are TGCAGTGCTAGACGGACAGGGGGCGCAGGCTATGGCTACACCTTC. It codes for CSARRTGGAGYGYTF.

The V and J genes are TRBV20-1 and TRBJ2-3, with 10 bases that match TRBD1. This CDR3 is 14 amino acids long. CDR1 DFQATT and CDR2 SNEGSKA come from the germline V gene (reference sequence). Trimming took 5 bases from V and 1 from J; bases not matched to a gene: 3. CDR3 amino acids: CSAPGTGGTDTQYF. CDR3 bases: TGCAGTGCTCCCGGGACAGGGGGCACAGATACGCAGTATTTT.

This clonotype showed up many times. The V call is TRBV7-2, the J call TRBJ2-2; D perhaps matches TRBD1 (5 bases). Germline CDR1 SGHTA, CDR2 FQGNSA. V gave up 5 bases and J gave up 4 bases, with 20 bases separating them. This CDR3 has 17 residues. The CDR3 DNA is TGTGCCAGCAGCCGACAGCCCCAGGGTATTGGCACCGGGGAGCTGTTTTTT. Amino acid sequence: CASSRQPQGIGTGELFF.

This clonotype was counted a few times. The genes are TRBV19 and TRBJ1-5; a weak D match, TRBD1 (5 bases). V was pared by 6 bases and J by 5 bases, with 14 bases between. This CDR3 is 14 amino acids long. Germline V CDR1 and CDR2: LNHDA, SQIVND (reference sequence). This chain's CDR3 is CASRYTGRDQPQHF. The DNA of the CDR3 is TGTGCCAGTAGATATACAGGCCGCGATCAGCCCCAGCATTTT. The full variable domain, with the rest looked up from reference TRBV19 and TRBJ1-5, is DGGITQSPKYLFRKEGQNVTLSCEQNLNHDAMYWYRQDPGQGLRLIYYSQIVNDFQKGDIAEGYSVSREKKESFPLTVTSAQKNPTAFYLCASRYTGRDQPQHFGDGTRLSIL.

This clonotype came up many times. The V and J genes are TRBV10-2 and TRBJ2-1; TRBD2 aligns across 11 bases. Trimming at V came to 8 bases and at J to 9 bases, leaving 9 bases not matched to a gene. Germline V gene data show CDR1 as WSHSY and CDR2 as SAAADI. The CDR3 length is 14 residues. DNA of the CDR3: TGCGCCAGCGTTACTAGCGGGAGTTCCAGTGAGCAGTTCTTC. Translating gives CASVTSGSSSEQFF.

The chain couples TRBV7-9 to TRBJ2-1, with TRBD2 matching over 12 bases. The germline gives CDR1 SEHNR, CDR2 FQNEAQ (reference sequence). CDR3 length: 16 residues. V lost 4 bases to trimming and J lost 7 bases; unmatched junction nucleotides: 8. The CDR3 bases are TGTGCCAGCAGCTCCCCTAGCGGGGGGGCCTTGAATGAGCAGTTCTTC. Translation: CASSSPSGGALNEQFF.

This clonotype was recorded a few times. The V gene is TRBV20-1, the J gene TRBJ1-3, with D possibly matching TRBD1 (5 bases). V lost 4 bases, J lost 0 bases, and 13 bases lay in between. This CDR3 spans 15 amino acids. Germline lookup yields CDR1 DFQATT and CDR2 SNEGSKA (reference sequence). CDR3 nucleotide sequence: TGCAGTGCTACAGGGTCAGCTGACTCTGGAAACACCATATATTTT. Encoded protein: CSATGSADSGNTIYF.

This sequence joins TRBV7-2 and TRBJ2-2; 12 bases align to TRBD1. The CDR3 sequence is 19 residues long. CDR1 is SGHTA, CDR2 FQGNSA, per germline. Trimming removed 5 bases from V and 3 bases from J; junction bases left unmatched: 13. CDR3 residues: CASSTPGQGAYVHTGELFF. The CDR3 region has the DNA TGTGCCAGCAGCACACCGGGACAGGGGGCGTATGTGCACACCGGGGAGCTGTTTTTT.

The genes are TRBV30 and TRBJ2-2, with D unresolved. The CDR3 length is 13 residues. V lost 1 base and J lost 3, with 6 bases in between. The germline V gene encodes CDR1 GTSNPN and CDR2 SVGIG (reference sequence). This chain's CDR3 is CAWSEAYTGELFF. The CDR3, as DNA: TGTGCCTGGAGTGAGGCTTACACCGGGGAGCTGTTTTTT. Using reference TRBV30 and TRBJ2-2 for the parts outside the CDR3, the full variable domain is SQTIHQWPATLVQPVGSPLSLECTVEGTSNPNLYWYRQAAGRGLQLLFYSVGIGQISSEVPQNLSASRPQDRQFILSSKKLLLSDSGFYLCAWSEAYTGELFFGEGSRLTVL.

For this clonotype: A much larger clone is a single base away; this may be a read error. The J gene is TRBJ2-1, the V gene TRBV3-1; 7 positions agree with TRBD2. This CDR3 has 17 amino acids. Germline CDR1 is LGHDT and CDR2 is YNNKEL (reference sequence). J was trimmed by 9 bases and V by 4 bases; bases with no gene match: 18. CDR3 region: CASSPYRPDGRGGEQFF. In DNA form, the CDR3 reads TGTGCCAGCAGCCCTTACCGGCCCGATGGGAGGGGCGGTGAGCAGTTCTTC.

This clonotype was seen repeatedly, ten times or more. The chain employs TRBV20-1 and TRBJ2-4; 8 nucleotides line up with TRBD2. Germline assignment: CDR1 DFQATT and CDR2 SNEGSKA (reference sequence). V lost 6 bases, J lost 3 bases, and 13 bases stayed unmatched. The CDR3 length is 16 residues. CDR3 amino acids: CSAPAGGGGNKNIQYF. The CDR3 bases are TGCAGTGCCCCTGCCGGGGGGGGCGGGAACAAAAACATTCAGTACTTC.

This clonotype turned up a few times. This chain joins TRBV6-5 and TRBJ1-1, with no clear D. The CDR3 is 13 amino acids. The V gene lost 2 bases and the J gene lost 3 bases, with 7 bases spanning the gap. CDR1 is MNHEY, CDR2 SVGAGI, per germline. The CDR3 nucleotides are TGTGCCAGCAGTTACAAGTTCGACACTGAAGCTTTCTTT. Translation: CASSYKFDTEAFF.

In its sample, this clonotype was seen a few times. The rearrangement joins TRBV4-2 to TRBJ2-1; TRBD2 agrees at 12 bases. Per the germline V gene, CDR1 is LGHNA and CDR2 is YNFKEQ. The J segment lost 14 bases and the V segment lost 4 bases, leaving 12 bases of the junction unmatched. The CDR3 runs 15 residues. The CDR3 region is CASSRELAGGRPEFF. For the CDR3, the DNA is TGTGCCAGCAGCCGTGAACTAGCGGGAGGTCGCCCAGAGTTCTTC.

As to this clonotype: A clone one base away is much larger, so this may be a read error. The chain uses TRBV5-1 and TRBJ2-7, with D perhaps TRBD1 (6 bases). From germline, CDR1 is SGHRS and CDR2 YFSETQ. Trimming left V 8 bases short and J 2 bases short, with 14 bases between. The CDR3 covers 13 residues. This chain's CDR3 is CARAPGQTYEQYF. As DNA, the CDR3 is TGCGCCAGGGCCCCGGGACAAACCTACGAGCAGTACTTC.

This clonotype was seen a few times. This chain joins TRBV29-1 and TRBJ1-1; D remains unclear. This CDR3 has 15 residues. Germline values: CDR1 SQVTM, CDR2 ANQGSEA. Trimming left V 3 bases short and J 2 bases short, with 16 bases between. The CDR3 DNA follows: TGCAGCGTTGAGCCTCTCCGATGGCTCAACACTGAAGCTTTCTTT. This translates into CSVEPLRWLNTEAFF.

The table lists this clonotype with many counts. This chain joins TRBV20-1 and TRBJ1-1; D call uncertain. The CDR3 runs to 13 residues. Germline V gene data show CDR1 as DFQATT and CDR2 as SNEGSKA (reference sequence). The V end lost 6 bases, the J end lost 1 base, and 12 bases lay between the germline ends. The CDR3 here is CSAAHTKNTEAFF. CDR3 bases: TGCAGTGCCGCGCACACTAAGAACACTGAAGCTTTCTTT.

In this sample, this clonotype turned up a few times. V and J are TRBV7-9 and TRBJ2-2; D is undetermined. The germline gives CDR1 SEHNR, CDR2 FQNEAQ (reference sequence). This CDR3 region has 13 residues. The germline V and J ends were trimmed by 1 base and 6 bases, with 6 bases remaining between them. The CDR3 region has the DNA TGTGCCAGCAGCTTAGACGTCGCCGGGGAGCTGTTTTTT. Translated: CASSLDVAGELFF. The variable domain in full, with the rest retrieved from reference TRBV7-9 and TRBJ2-2, is DTGVSQNPRHKITKRGQNVTFRCDPISEHNRLYWYRQTLGQGPEFLTYFQNEAQLEKSRLLSDRFSAERPKGSFSTLEIQRTEQGDSAMYLCASSLDVAGELFFGEGSRLTVL.